Each of the 12 T cell receptor beta chains below was sequenced from the same sample in a study of human T cells and chemical hapten exposure. Time point meaning: patch test 2, 6 weeks after DPC sensitization. Treatment indicated: therapeutic diphenylcyclopropenone sensitization with weekly scalp DPC. TCRdb recomputed calls from the RACE reads with MiXCR, one row per CDR3 protein. This table has more than 75,000 distinct CDR3 sequences, roughly a tenth appearing once. Sequencing used whole blood, obtained in connection with sensitization to the hapten diphenylcyclopropenone (DPC). Receptors were obtained from a woman aged 25 to 39 with alopecia areata. Some clones in this sample may be carry-over from other donors' samples.

The rearrangement joins TRBV24-1 to TRBJ2-3, with D perhaps being TRBD1 or TRBD2 (5 bases each). V was cut by 9 bases and J by 0 bases, with 9 bases left in between. The CDR3 totals 13 residues. Germline V CDR1 and CDR2: KGHDR, SFDVKD. The CDR3 sequence is CATSGASTDTQYF. The CDR3 nucleotides are TGTGCCACCTCCGGGGCAAGCACAGATACGCAGTATTTT.

This clonotype occurred many times. This chain connects TRBV5-1 to TRBJ2-1; D is perhaps TRBD2 (5 bases). Germline V gives CDR1 SGHRS, CDR2 YFSETQ. The CDR3 extends over 14 amino acids. Deletions cut 4 bases from V and 4 bases from J, with 12 bases between. The chain's CDR3 is CASSRARDYNEQFF. CDR3 in DNA: TGCGCCAGCAGCCGCGCGAGGGATTACAATGAGCAGTTCTTC.

CDR3 coding DNA: TGTGCCAGCAGTTTCCAGGGTTCTTTGGGCTACACCTTC. Amino acids: CASSFQGSLGYTF. This chain connects TRBV28 to TRBJ1-2; D may be TRBD1 (5 bases). The ends were cut back, 3 bases at V and 8 bases at J, with 13 bases in the middle. Per germline, CDR1 MDHEN and CDR2 SYDVKM. The CDR3 extends over 13 amino acids.

This clonotype showed up many times. The V gene is TRBV7-9, the J gene TRBJ1-5; perhaps TRBD1 as D (6 bases). The CDR3 is made up of 14 amino acids. Germline CDR1 and CDR2: SEHNR and FQNEAQ (reference sequence). V lost 3 bases to trimming and J lost 4 bases, with 10 bases between them. The CDR3 DNA sequence: TGTGCCAGCAGCTTCCCAGGGGATAATCAGCCCCAGCATTTT. This encodes CASSFPGDNQPQHF.

This clonotype was recorded at least ten times. V gene TRBV12-3 or TRBV12-4 combines with J gene TRBJ2-5; TRBD1 agrees at 10 bases. The CDR3 consists of 14 residues. V shed 3 bases, J shed 4 bases, and the junction held 2 bases outside the gene matches. Here the CDR3 DNA reads TGTGCCAGCAGTTTCTGGACAGGGGGAGAGACCCAGTACTTC. As protein: CASSFWTGGETQYF.

This clonotype was counted at least ten times. This chain links TRBV12-3 or TRBV12-4 with TRBJ2-1; D may correspond to TRBD1 or TRBD2 (5 bases each). The CDR3 loop spans 19 amino acids. Trimming removed 7 bases at V and 2 bases at J, with 27 bases between. CDR3 loop: CASTSLSGLGVRPYNEQFF. Written as DNA, the CDR3 is TGTGCCAGCACCTCCCTATCTGGTCTGGGGGTCCGACCCTACAATGAGCAGTTCTTC.

This clonotype was observed a few times. The chain uses TRBV5-1 and TRBJ1-2, with TRBD1 as a possible D gene (6 bases). The V gene's germline CDR1 is SGHRS and CDR2 YFSETQ. V lost 2 bases and J 3 bases, leaving 11 bases between the germline ends. CDR3 length equals 14 residues. The CDR3 region is CASSFGGADYGYTF. In DNA, the CDR3 is TGCGCCAGCAGCTTCGGGGGCGCGGACTATGGCTACACCTTC.

As DNA, the CDR3 is TGTGCCAGCAGCCAAAGGACTAGCGGGAGGGGAACAGATACGCAGTATTTT. Translated: CASSQRTSGRGTDTQYF. The chain recombines TRBV3-1 with TRBJ2-3; 15 bases map to TRBD2. The V gene end was trimmed by 2 bases and the J gene end by 3 bases; junction bases not matched to a gene: 3. The CDR3 consists of 17 residues. CDR1 is LGHDT, CDR2 YNNKEL, per germline (reference sequence).

This clonotype was counted a few times. The V call is TRBV29-1, the J call TRBJ1-1; D uncertain. Trimming shortened V by 7 bases and J by 2 bases, and 11 bases separated the two germline ends. This CDR3 has 12 residues. The V gene's germline CDR1 is SQVTM and CDR2 ANQGSEA. The CDR3 protein is CSGRQTNTEAFF. In DNA form, the CDR3 reads TGCAGCGGCCGACAAACTAACACTGAAGCTTTCTTT.

This clonotype was picked up many times. The rearrangement joins TRBV3-1 to TRBJ1-2; D not certain. CDR1 LGHDT and CDR2 YNNKEL come from the germline V gene (reference sequence). CDR3 length equals 13 residues. V was pared by 4 bases and J by 6 bases, with 12 bases between. The CDR3: CASSPQQVNGYTF. The CDR3 DNA is TGTGCCAGCAGCCCCCAACAAGTAAATGGCTACACCTTC.

This clonotype was counted at least ten times. The V call is TRBV19, the J call TRBJ1-1, with D unclear. Germline V lookup: CDR1 LNHDA, CDR2 SQIVND (reference sequence). Between the trimmed V and J ends, which lost 2 bases and 1 base, there was a span of 11 bases. The CDR3 spans 15 residues. Here the CDR3 DNA reads TGTGCCAGTAGTATAAGTGGAGGTCGGAACACTGAAGCTTTCTTT. Protein product: CASSISGGRNTEAFF.

This clonotype was counted at least ten times. The gene calls are TRBV7-9 and TRBJ1-2; unclear D gene. The CDR3 is 12 residues long. V was cut by 1 base and J by 12 bases, with 12 bases left in between. In germline, CDR1 is SEHNR, CDR2 FQNEAQ (reference sequence). In nucleotides, the CDR3 is TGTGCCAGCAGCTTAGTAATAGGAATTAACACCTTC. It translates to CASSLVIGINTF.